This record looks at one T cell receptor (beta chain) sequence and its context. Repertoires were generated with immunoSEQ multiplex PCR, while TCRdb's copy carries only in-frame clones and drops some. The table lists under 200,000 clones, around four fifths of them singletons, with 3.5% to 4% in the top ten. The sample is drawn from a study of blood T cell repertoires in COVID-19. Overall study: Whether acute or convalescent, the COVID-19 samples came from the United States, Italy and Spain.

The CDR3 sequence is 14 residues long. The V gene's germline CDR1 is MDHEN and CDR2 SYDVKM. The germline V and J ends were trimmed by 5 bases and 7 bases, with 12 bases remaining between them. The clonotype was recovered from a woman aged 45-59 years in a cohort exposed to, infected with or recovered from COVID-19 (not recorded which). J is TRBJ1-6 and V is TRBV28; D gene uncertain. The sequenced sample was PBMCs or T cells enriched from blood (not recorded which). The CDR3 DNA sequence: TGTGCCAGCAGTGGAGCGGATTGGAATTCACCCCTCCACTTT. This sequence encodes CASSGADWNSPLHF. Combining the CDR3 with reference TRBV28 and TRBJ1-6 gives the whole variable domain DVKVTQSSRYLVKRTGEKVFLECVQDMDHENMFWYRQDPGLGLRLIYFSYDVKMKEKGDIPEGYSVSREKKERFSLILESASTNQTSMYLCASSGADWNSPLHFGNGTRLTVT.